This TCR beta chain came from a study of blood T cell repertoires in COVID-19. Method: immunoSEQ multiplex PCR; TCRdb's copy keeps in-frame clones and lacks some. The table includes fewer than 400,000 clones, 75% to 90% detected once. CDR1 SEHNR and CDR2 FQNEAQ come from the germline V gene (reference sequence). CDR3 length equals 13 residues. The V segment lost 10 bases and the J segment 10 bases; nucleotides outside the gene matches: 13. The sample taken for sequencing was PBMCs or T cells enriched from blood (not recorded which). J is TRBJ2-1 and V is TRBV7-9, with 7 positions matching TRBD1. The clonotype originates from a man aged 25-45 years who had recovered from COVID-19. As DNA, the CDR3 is TGTGCCACCTACGGGACAGACAAAAGGGAGCAGTTCTTC. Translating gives CATYGTDKREQFF.